These T cell receptor beta chains were read from a single sample in a study of blood T cell repertoires in COVID-19. Using immunoSEQ multiplex PCR, the repertoire was profiled, and TCRdb retains in-frame clones only, with some absent. The sample yields fewer than 90,000 clones, roughly 75% seen once. Sample: peripheral blood. Receptor source: a woman between 50 and 59 years old with acute or convalescent COVID-19. The CDR3 runs from the conserved cysteine through the conserved F or W. D genes are given only for firm matches. The size of a clone is reported for some rows only, either as once, few or many, or as a class for expanded clones.

size	length	V	J	D	DNA	CDR3
NA	12	TRBV29-1	TRBJ1-2	TRBD1	TGCAGCGTTGTAAAGGGGGCGAGTGGCTACACCTTC	CSVVKGASGYTF
NA	15	TRBV27	TRBJ2-2	TRBD1	TGTGCCAGCAGTTTCGGACAGGGGGCGGGCGGGGAGCTGTTTTTT	CASSFGQGAGGELFF
NA	14	TRBV15	TRBJ2-7	NA	TGTGCCACCAGCAGAGACGGGGACTCCTACGAGCAGTACTTC	CATSRDGDSYEQYF
NA	18	TRBV3-1/TRBV3-2	TRBJ1-2	NA	TGTGCCAGCAGCCAAGTCCGTCGAGTATGGCGACAACAGGATGGCTACACCTTC	CASSQVRRVWRQQDGYTF
NA	13	TRBV4-2	TRBJ1-6	TRBD1	TGTGCCAGCAGCCAAGAGCGACAGGGACCCCATCACTTT	CASSQERQGPHHF
NA	15	TRBV5-5	TRBJ1-6	TRBD1	TGTGCCAGCAGCAGGGGACAGAACTATAATTCACCCCTCCACTTT	CASSRGQNYNSPLHF
NA	12	TRBV9	TRBJ1-2	NA	TGTGCCAGCAGCCCTCCCCTCGGGGGCTACACCTTC	CASSPPLGGYTF
once	14	TRBV4-1	TRBJ1-2	TRBD1	TGCGCCAGCAGCCCTAACAGGGGTCACTATGGCTACACCTTC	CASSPNRGHYGYTF
NA	13	TRBV10-3	TRBJ1-5	NA	TGTGCCATCAGTGGGCAGGGGAATCAGCCCCAGCATTTT	CAISGQGNQPQHF
NA	14	TRBV11-2	TRBJ2-7	TRBD1	TGTGCCAGCAGCCCAGACAGGGGGAACTACGAGCAGTACTTC	CASSPDRGNYEQYF
NA	17	TRBV4-1	TRBJ2-3	NA	TGCGCCAGCAGCCAAAGCCCCCCCGGGAAAGGTACAGATACGCAGTATTTT	CASSQSPPGKGTDTQYF
NA	13	TRBV2	TRBJ1-4	NA	TGTGCCAGCAGTGTGTCGGGGAGGGAAAAACTGTTTTTT	CASSVSGREKLFF
few	16	TRBV9	TRBJ1-4	NA	TGTGCCAGCAGCACAAGGACAGACGCGCCCTACGAAAAACTGTTTTTT	CASSTRTDAPYEKLFF